The 26 T cell receptor beta chains reported below all come from one sample, sequenced in a study of shared clonotypes between healthy human individuals. The method was immunoSEQ multiplex PCR; TCRdb's version includes in-frame clones alone and lacks a portion of them. The sample has about 1.1 million clones; approximately 77% are singletons. Sequenced input: memory CD4+ T cells from PBMCs. Subset in this sample: CD45RA-negative fraction. These receptor sequences come from a man aged 18-30 years in good health. Some clones in this sample may be carry-over from other donors' samples.

The V gene is TRBV10-3, the J gene TRBJ2-7; D is possibly TRBD1 or TRBD2 (5 bases each). Trimming left V 8 bases short and J 0 bases short, with 17 bases between. Per germline, CDR1 ENHRY and CDR2 SYGVKD. The CDR3 extends over 15 amino acids. The CDR3 sequence is CAIGGFFQSSYEQYF. The CDR3 nucleotides read TGTGCCATCGGGGGATTCTTCCAGAGCTCCTACGAGCAGTACTTC.

V usage is TRBV5-4 and J usage is TRBJ2-7, with TRBD1 matching over 12 bases. The germline V gene encodes CDR1 SGHNT and CDR2 YYREEE (reference sequence). The CDR3 is 15 residues long. With 4 bases clipped from V and 6 bases from J, the junction kept 8 bases outside the gene matches. CDR3 nucleotides: TGTGCCAGCAGCACTAGGGACAGGGGGCTTCGCGAGCAGTACTTC. Protein: CASSTRDRGLREQYF.

The table lists this clone with a few counts. V usage is TRBV5-1 and J usage is TRBJ1-1, with D possibly matching TRBD1 (5 bases). The ends were cut back, 1 base at V and 7 bases at J, with 17 bases in the middle. The CDR3 is made up of 15 amino acids. CDR1 and CDR2 (germline): SGHRS, YFSETQ. The CDR3 nucleotides are TGCGCCAGCAGCTTGCTGTCTGTAACAGGACGTGAAGCTTTCTTT. This sequence encodes CASSLLSVTGREAFF.

The chain carries TRBV30 and TRBJ2-7, with D unclear. V was trimmed by 4 bases and J by 3 bases, leaving 16 bases between them. The CDR3 spans 14 residues. CDR1 and CDR2 (germline): GTSNPN, SVGIG (reference sequence). Here the CDR3 DNA reads TGTGCCTGGAACGGTGAGGACCAGAGCTACGAGCAGTACTTC. It translates to CAWNGEDQSYEQYF.

The chain employs TRBV28 and TRBJ2-7; D possibly corresponds to TRBD1 (8 bases). The CDR3 consists of 15 residues. Germline lookup yields CDR1 MDHEN and CDR2 SYDVKM. Trimming took off 5 bases at V and 7 bases at J, with 21 bases between the two ends. The CDR3 DNA sequence: TGTGCCAGCAGTGGGACGGGAGGCAGGGGGCTTGAGCAGTACTTC. Protein: CASSGTGGRGLEQYF. Together with reference TRBV28 and TRBJ2-7, the CDR3 gives the full variable domain: DVKVTQSSRYLVKRTGEKVFLECVQDMDHENMFWYRQDPGLGLRLIYFSYDVKMKEKGDIPEGYSVSREKKERFSLILESASTNQTSMYLCASSGTGGRGLEQYFGPGTRLTVT.

V is TRBV29-1 and J is TRBJ2-3; D is unresolved. V was trimmed by 2 bases and J by 8 bases, leaving 14 bases between them. The CDR3 is made up of 13 amino acids. Germline V gene sequence: CDR1 SQVTM, CDR2 ANQGSEA. CDR3 bases: TGCAGCGTTGAACCCCCCGCGTCGGCTACGCAGTATTTT. This translates into CSVEPPASATQYF.

The rearrangement uses TRBV2 and TRBJ2-7; no firm D call. Trimming took off 7 bases at V and 3 bases at J, with 19 bases between the two ends. Germline V gene data show CDR1 as SNHLY and CDR2 as FYNNEI. CDR3 size: 15 residues. CDR3 sequence (DNA): TGTGCCAGCATGATGAGAGGTGGGCAGATCTACGAGCAGTACTTC. This gives the protein CASMMRGGQIYEQYF.

This clone was observed once. The chain employs TRBV10-3 and TRBJ2-3; TRBD1 or TRBD2 may be the D gene (5 bases each). Germline CDR1 and CDR2: ENHRY and SYGVKD. The CDR3 covers 12 residues. Trimming left V 6 bases short and J 5 bases short, with 9 bases between. CDR3 in DNA: TGTGCCATCAGGGATGGGGGAGATACGCAGTATTTT. This encodes CAIRDGGDTQYF.

CDR3 sequence (DNA): TGTGCCAGCAGCCCAAAGGGACTAGCGGGACATTACGAGCAGTACTTC. Amino acid sequence: CASSPKGLAGHYEQYF. The genes are TRBV11-3 and TRBJ2-7, with 13 bases fitting TRBD2. CDR1 SGHNT and CDR2 YENEEA come from the germline V gene. This CDR3 region has 16 residues. V lost 5 bases and J lost 4; bases outside the gene matches: 8.

The rearrangement links TRBV4-1 to TRBJ2-1; D assignment may be TRBD1 or TRBD2 (7 bases each). The CDR3 is 17 residues long. The V end was cut by 1 base, the J end by 11 bases, with 24 bases between. From germline, CDR1 is MGHRA and CDR2 YSYEKL. CDR3: CASSQVREGAGEVKQFF. The CDR3 nucleotides read TGCGCCAGCAGCCAAGTTAGGGAGGGGGCAGGAGAAGTGAAGCAGTTCTTC.

The rearrangement uses TRBV18 and TRBJ2-1, with TRBD2 as a possible D gene (5 bases). The V gene's germline CDR1 is KGHSH and CDR2 LQKENI. The CDR3 loop spans 16 amino acids. With 2 bases removed from V and 6 bases from J, the gap between germline ends came to 17 bases. The CDR3 is CASSPSSGGAGNEQFF. Written as DNA, the CDR3 is TGTGCCAGCTCACCATCAAGCGGCGGAGCTGGCAATGAGCAGTTCTTC.

The chain couples TRBV4-1 to TRBJ1-2, with D perhaps TRBD1 (6 bases). The V end lost 1 base, the J end lost 8 bases, and 14 bases lay between the germline ends. This CDR3 comprises 14 residues. The V gene's germline CDR1 is MGHRA and CDR2 YSYEKL. Here the CDR3 DNA reads TGCGCCAGCAGCCAAGGTGTGGACAGAGGGGGCTACACCTTC. Protein: CASSQGVDRGGYTF.

The V and J genes are TRBV9 and TRBJ1-2; D is unclear. V shed 4 bases and J shed 4 bases, with 17 bases lying between them. CDR3 length equals 15 residues. Germline-derived CDR1 and CDR2 are SGDLS and YYNGEE. This CDR3 is CASSPGPLKVYGYTF. The CDR3 bases are TGTGCCAGCAGCCCCGGACCGTTAAAGGTCTATGGCTACACCTTC.

V usage is TRBV30 and J usage is TRBJ1-2; no clear D. Looked up from germline, CDR1 is GTSNPN and CDR2 is SVGIG (reference sequence). Trimming cost V 5 bases and J 5 bases, with 21 bases left between them. The CDR3 covers 15 residues. DNA of the CDR3: TGTGCCTGGTTGCCGGCAGGCGCACGGCTTTATGGCTACACCTTC. This translates into CAWLPAGARLYGYTF. The variable domain in full, completed from reference TRBV30 and TRBJ1-2, reads SQTIHQWPATLVQPVGSPLSLECTVEGTSNPNLYWYRQAAGRGLQLLFYSVGIGQISSEVPQNLSASRPQDRQFILSSKKLLLSDSGFYLCAWLPAGARLYGYTFGSGTRLTVV.

The chain combines TRBV7-8 with TRBJ1-3; D not resolved. This CDR3 is built from 14 residues. CDR1 SGHVS and CDR2 FQNEAQ come from the germline V gene. Trimming left V 3 bases short and J 0 bases short, with 6 bases between. CDR3 DNA: TGTGCCAGCAGCTTCGGAGACTCTGGAAACACCATATATTTT. Its protein product is CASSFGDSGNTIYF.

The chain is built from TRBV10-2 and TRBJ2-7; 9 nucleotides align to TRBD2. V trimming: 6 bases; J trimming: 2 bases; junction bases outside the gene matches: 11. The CDR3 runs to 16 residues. Germline assignment: CDR1 WSHSY and CDR2 SAAADI. CDR3 region: CASRPTPAGGTYEQYF. The CDR3, as DNA: TGCGCCAGCAGACCCACACCGGCGGGAGGGACCTACGAGCAGTACTTC.

This clone came up once. CDR3 in DNA: TGTGCCAGCTCACCATTAGGGGACGGGGAGCTGTTTTTT. Translation gives CASSPLGDGELFF. The V and J genes are TRBV18 and TRBJ2-2; D might be TRBD1 (5 bases). The CDR3 loop spans 13 amino acids. V gave up 2 bases and J gave up 7 bases, with 8 bases separating them. Germline CDR1 is KGHSH and CDR2 is LQKENI.

The chain links TRBV18 to TRBJ2-1, with D perhaps matching TRBD1 or TRBD2 (5 bases each). With 1 base removed from V and 5 bases from J, the gap between germline ends came to 12 bases. CDR3 length equals 15 residues. Germline CDR1 and CDR2: KGHSH and LQKENI. The CDR3 sequence is CASSPRYGADNEQFF. The CDR3 DNA is TGTGCCAGCTCACCACGATACGGGGCAGACAATGAGCAGTTCTTC.

This sequence joins TRBV10-3 and TRBJ2-5; 7 nucleotides agree with TRBD2. The J call may be mistaken, given a closer DNA end match to TRBJ2-7. Germline V CDR1 and CDR2: ENHRY, SYGVKD. CDR3 size: 15 residues. As DNA, the CDR3 is TGTGCCATCAGCTCGTTGGGGACGGGGGGTTACGAGCAGTACTTC. This sequence encodes CAISSLGTGGYEQYF.

The chain combines TRBV28 with TRBJ1-5; D unclear. Trimming left V 3 bases short and J 1 base short, with 7 bases between. Germline V lookup: CDR1 MDHEN, CDR2 SYDVKM. The CDR3 contains 14 residues. The CDR3: CASSFRWSNQPQHF. The CDR3 nucleotides are TGTGCCAGCAGTTTCCGGTGGAGCAATCAGCCCCAGCATTTT.

The rearrangement links TRBV7-9 to TRBJ1-5, with TRBD1 matching 9 bases. The CDR3 runs to 17 residues. The ends lost 1 base at V and 5 bases at J; junction bases unmatched: 9. CDR1 and CDR2 (germline): SEHNR, FQNEAQ (reference sequence). This CDR3 reads CASSLGSGTGLDQPQHF. CDR3 DNA sequence: TGTGCCAGCAGCTTAGGATCAGGGACAGGGCTAGATCAGCCCCAGCATTTT.

The chain employs TRBV11-1 and TRBJ2-1, with 12 nucleotides matching TRBD2. The CDR3 runs 15 residues. V trimming: 4 bases; J trimming: 6 bases; junction bases outside the gene matches: 4. Per germline, CDR1 SGHAT and CDR2 FQDESV (reference sequence). The CDR3: CASSSTSGRGNEQFF. CDR3 in DNA: TGTGCCAGCAGCTCGACTAGCGGGAGAGGCAATGAGCAGTTCTTC.

The chain recombines TRBV27 with TRBJ2-5, with a possible D match to TRBD2 (5 bases). Trimming pared 2 bases from V and 5 bases from J, leaving 12 bases between. The length of the CDR3 is 14 residues. Germline assignment: CDR1 MNHEY and CDR2 SMNVEV (reference sequence). The CDR3 DNA is TGTGCCAGCAGTTTAGATAGGCGAGGGGAGACCCAGTACTTC. It specifies CASSLDRRGETQYF.

The chain uses TRBV28 and TRBJ2-7; tentatively, D is TRBD1 or TRBD2 (5 bases each). This CDR3 is built from 16 residues. V shed 5 bases and J shed 0 bases, with 17 bases lying between them. The germline CDR1 and CDR2 sequences are MDHEN and SYDVKM. The CDR3 region has the DNA TGTGCCAGCAGTCGCTACTCCGGGACGGGCTCCTACGAGCAGTACTTC. It encodes CASSRYSGTGSYEQYF.

The V call is TRBV23-1, the J call TRBJ1-1; a possible D gene is TRBD1 (5 bases). TRBV23-1 counts as an open reading frame of uncertain function. The length of the CDR3 is 15 residues. Trimming removed 11 bases from V and 0 bases from J, with 19 bases in between. CDR3 in amino acids: CARRRGPYMNTEAFF. CDR3 coding DNA: TGCGCCCGCCGTAGGGGTCCCTACATGAACACTGAAGCTTTCTTT.

The chain carries TRBV19 and TRBJ1-5; D may be TRBD1 (5 bases). Trimming took 10 bases from V and 6 from J, leaving 19 bases between them. Germline V gene sequence: CDR1 LNHDA, CDR2 SQIVND (reference sequence). This CDR3 has 14 residues. DNA of the CDR3: TGTGCCACCGCACACCCGACGGGGGGTCAGCCCCAGCATTTT. Its protein product is CATAHPTGGQPQHF.